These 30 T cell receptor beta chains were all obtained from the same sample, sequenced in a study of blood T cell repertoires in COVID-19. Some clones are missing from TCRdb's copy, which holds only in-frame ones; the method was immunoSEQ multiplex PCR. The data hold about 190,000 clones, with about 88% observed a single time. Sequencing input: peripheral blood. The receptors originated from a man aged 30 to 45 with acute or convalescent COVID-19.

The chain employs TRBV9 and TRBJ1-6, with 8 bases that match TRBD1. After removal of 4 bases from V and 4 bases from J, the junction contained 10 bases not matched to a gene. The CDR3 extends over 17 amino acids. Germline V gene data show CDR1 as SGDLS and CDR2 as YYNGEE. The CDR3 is CASSSTQGGTYNSPLHF. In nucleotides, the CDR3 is TGTGCCAGCAGCTCAACACAGGGGGGGACTTATAATTCACCCCTCCACTTT.

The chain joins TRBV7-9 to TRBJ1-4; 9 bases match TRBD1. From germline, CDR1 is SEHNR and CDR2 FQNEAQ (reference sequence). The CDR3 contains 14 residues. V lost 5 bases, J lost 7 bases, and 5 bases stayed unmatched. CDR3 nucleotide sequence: TGTGCCAGCAGCCTAGACAGGGGGGGTGAAAAACTGTTTTTT. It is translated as CASSLDRGGEKLFF.

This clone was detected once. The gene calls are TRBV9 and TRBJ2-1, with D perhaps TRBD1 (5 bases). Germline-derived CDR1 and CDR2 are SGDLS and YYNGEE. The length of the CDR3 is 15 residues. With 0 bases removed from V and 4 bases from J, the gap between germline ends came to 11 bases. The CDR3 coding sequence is TGTGCCAGCAGCGTAGTGCCACACAGGTACAATGAGCAGTTCTTC. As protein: CASSVVPHRYNEQFF.

CDR3 bases: TGTGCCAGCAGCCCGAGGGGACTAGCGGGAGTGGGCCCCACAGATACGCAGTATTTT. Translation: CASSPRGLAGVGPTDTQYF. J is TRBJ2-3 and V is TRBV5-6; TRBD2 aligns across 14 bases. The CDR3 spans 19 residues. Losses at the gene ends were 4 bases for V and 2 bases for J; bases not matched to a gene: 12. Germline CDR1 is SGHDT and CDR2 is YYEEEE.

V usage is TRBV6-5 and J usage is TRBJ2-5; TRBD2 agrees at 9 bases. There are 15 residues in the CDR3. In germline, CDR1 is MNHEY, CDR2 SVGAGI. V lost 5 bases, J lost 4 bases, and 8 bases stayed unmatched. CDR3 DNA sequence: TGTGCCAGCAGTCCAGGGCGGGGGGGCCCAGAGACCCAGTACTTC. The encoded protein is CASSPGRGGPETQYF.

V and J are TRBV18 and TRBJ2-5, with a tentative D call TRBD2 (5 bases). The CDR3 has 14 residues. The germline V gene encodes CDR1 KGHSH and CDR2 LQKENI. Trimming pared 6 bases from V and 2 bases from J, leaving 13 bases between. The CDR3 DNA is TGTGCCAGCTCCCCTGTACCGGGACAAGAGACCCAGTACTTC. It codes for CASSPVPGQETQYF.

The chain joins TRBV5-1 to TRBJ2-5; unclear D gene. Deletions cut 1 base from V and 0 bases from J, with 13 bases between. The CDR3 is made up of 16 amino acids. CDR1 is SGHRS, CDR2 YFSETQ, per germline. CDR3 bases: TGCGCCAGCAGCTTGTCGGGTCCGAGGTACCAAGAGACCCAGTACTTC. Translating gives CASSLSGPRYQETQYF.

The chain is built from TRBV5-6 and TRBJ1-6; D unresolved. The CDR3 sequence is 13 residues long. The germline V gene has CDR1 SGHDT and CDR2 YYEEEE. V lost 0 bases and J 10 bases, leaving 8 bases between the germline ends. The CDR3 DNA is TGTGCCAGCAGCTTGGACAGAACCTCACCCCTCCACTTT. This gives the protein CASSLDRTSPLHF.

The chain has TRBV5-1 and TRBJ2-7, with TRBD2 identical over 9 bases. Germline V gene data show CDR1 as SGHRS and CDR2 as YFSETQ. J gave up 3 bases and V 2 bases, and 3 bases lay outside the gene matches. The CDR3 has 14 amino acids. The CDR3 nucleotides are TGCGCCAGCAGCTTAGCGGGGGGCCTCTACGAGCAGTACTTC. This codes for CASSLAGGLYEQYF.

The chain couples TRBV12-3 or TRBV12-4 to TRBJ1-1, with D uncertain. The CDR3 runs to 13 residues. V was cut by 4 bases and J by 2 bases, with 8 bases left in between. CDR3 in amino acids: CASSWRSNTEAFF. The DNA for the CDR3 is TGTGCCAGCAGTTGGAGAAGCAACACTGAAGCTTTCTTT.

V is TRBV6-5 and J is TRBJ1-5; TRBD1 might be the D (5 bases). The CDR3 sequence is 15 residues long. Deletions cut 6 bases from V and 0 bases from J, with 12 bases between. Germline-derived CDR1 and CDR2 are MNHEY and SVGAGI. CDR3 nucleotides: TGTGCCAGCAGGGATACAGGAAATAGCAATCAGCCCCAGCATTTT. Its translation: CASRDTGNSNQPQHF.

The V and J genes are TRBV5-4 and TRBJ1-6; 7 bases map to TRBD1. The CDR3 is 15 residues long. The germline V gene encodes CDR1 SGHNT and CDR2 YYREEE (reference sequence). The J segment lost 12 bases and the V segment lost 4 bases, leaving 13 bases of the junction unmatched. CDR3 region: CASSTPGQLIGPLHF. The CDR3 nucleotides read TGTGCCAGCAGCACACCGGGACAGCTAATTGGACCCCTCCACTTT.

CDR3 amino acids: CASSEVTGGQPQHF. The CDR3 DNA reads TGTGCCAGCAGTGAAGTGACAGGAGGACAGCCCCAGCATTTT. The chain carries TRBV2 and TRBJ1-5; TRBD1 is a possible D gene (6 bases). The V and J ends lost 1 base and 7 bases respectively, with 11 bases between them. Germline loops: CDR1 SNHLY, CDR2 FYNNEI. The CDR3 spans 14 residues.

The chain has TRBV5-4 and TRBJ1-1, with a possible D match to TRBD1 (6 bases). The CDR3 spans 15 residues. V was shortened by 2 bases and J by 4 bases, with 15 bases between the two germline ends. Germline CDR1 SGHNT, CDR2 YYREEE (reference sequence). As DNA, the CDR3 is TGTGCCAGCAGCTTCTCAGGGGCCGCGGGCACTGAAGCTTTCTTT. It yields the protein CASSFSGAAGTEAFF.

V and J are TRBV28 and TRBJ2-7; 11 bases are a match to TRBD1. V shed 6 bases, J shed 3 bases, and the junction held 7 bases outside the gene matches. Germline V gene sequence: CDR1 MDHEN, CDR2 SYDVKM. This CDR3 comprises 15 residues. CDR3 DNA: TGTGCCAGCAGCCTATTCGGGACAGGGGGCTACGAGCAGTACTTC. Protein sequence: CASSLFGTGGYEQYF.

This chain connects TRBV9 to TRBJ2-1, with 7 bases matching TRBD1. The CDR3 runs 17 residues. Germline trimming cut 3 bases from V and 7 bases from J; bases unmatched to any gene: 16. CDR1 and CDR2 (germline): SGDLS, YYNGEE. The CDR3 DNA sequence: TGTGCCAGCAGCGCCCGACACTCAACGACAGGGAGTAATGAGCAGTTCTTC. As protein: CASSARHSTTGSNEQFF.

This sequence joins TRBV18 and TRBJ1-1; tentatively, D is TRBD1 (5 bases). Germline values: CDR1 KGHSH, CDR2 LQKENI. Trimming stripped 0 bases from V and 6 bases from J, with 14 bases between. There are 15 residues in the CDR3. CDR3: CASSPPGYQGSEAFF. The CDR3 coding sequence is TGTGCCAGCTCACCACCCGGATACCAGGGATCTGAAGCTTTCTTT.

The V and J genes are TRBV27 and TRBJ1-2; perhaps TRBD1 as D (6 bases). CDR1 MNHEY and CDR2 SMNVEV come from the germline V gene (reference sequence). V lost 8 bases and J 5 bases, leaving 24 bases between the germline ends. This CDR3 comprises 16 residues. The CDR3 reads CASSFAGETFTYGYTF. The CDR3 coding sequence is TGTGCCAGCTCGTTTGCAGGGGAAACATTCACTTATGGCTACACCTTC.

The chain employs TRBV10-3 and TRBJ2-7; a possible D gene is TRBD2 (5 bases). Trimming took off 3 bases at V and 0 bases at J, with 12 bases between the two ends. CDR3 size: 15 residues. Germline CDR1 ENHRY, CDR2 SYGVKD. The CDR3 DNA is TGTGCCATCAGTGACCTCCATGGGAGCTCCTACGAGCAGTACTTC. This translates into CAISDLHGSSYEQYF.

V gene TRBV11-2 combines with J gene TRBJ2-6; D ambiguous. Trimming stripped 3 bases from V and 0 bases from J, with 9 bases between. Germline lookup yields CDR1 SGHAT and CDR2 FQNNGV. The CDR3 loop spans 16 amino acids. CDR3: CASSFDIYSGANVLTF. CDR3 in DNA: TGTGCCAGCAGCTTCGACATTTACTCTGGGGCCAACGTCCTGACTTTC.

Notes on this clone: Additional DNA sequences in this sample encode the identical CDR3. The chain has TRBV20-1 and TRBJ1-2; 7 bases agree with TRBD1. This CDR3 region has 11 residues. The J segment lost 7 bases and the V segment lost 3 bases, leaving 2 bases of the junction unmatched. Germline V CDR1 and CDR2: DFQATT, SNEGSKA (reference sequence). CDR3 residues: CSARGDSGYTF. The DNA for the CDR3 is TGCAGTGCTAGGGGGGACAGTGGCTACACCTTC.

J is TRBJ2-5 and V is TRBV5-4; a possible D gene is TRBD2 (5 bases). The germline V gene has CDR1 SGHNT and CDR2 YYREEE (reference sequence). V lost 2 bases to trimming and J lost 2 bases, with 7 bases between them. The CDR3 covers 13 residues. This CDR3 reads CASSFGGQETQYF. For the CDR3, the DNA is TGTGCCAGCAGCTTTGGAGGACAAGAGACCCAGTACTTC.

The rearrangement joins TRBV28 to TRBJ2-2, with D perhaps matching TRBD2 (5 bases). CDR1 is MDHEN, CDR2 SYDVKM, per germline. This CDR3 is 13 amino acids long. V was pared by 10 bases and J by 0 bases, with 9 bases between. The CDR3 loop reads CATTRANTGELFF. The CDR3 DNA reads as TGTGCCACCACGCGGGCGAACACCGGGGAGCTGTTTTTT.

CDR3 in amino acids: CASSRAARNSPLHF. The CDR3 DNA is TGTGCCAGCTCGCGTGCTGCCAGGAATTCACCCCTCCACTTT. The chain links TRBV18 to TRBJ1-6; D gene uncertain. The CDR3 is 14 amino acids. Per germline, CDR1 KGHSH and CDR2 LQKENI. V lost 6 bases to trimming and J lost 7 bases, with 13 bases between them.

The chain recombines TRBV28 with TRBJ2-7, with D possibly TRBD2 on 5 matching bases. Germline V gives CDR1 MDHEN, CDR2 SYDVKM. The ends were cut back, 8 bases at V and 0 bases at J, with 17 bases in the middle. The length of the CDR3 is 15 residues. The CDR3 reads CASVSSGVSSYEQYF. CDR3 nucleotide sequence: TGTGCCAGCGTTTCCTCCGGGGTCAGCTCCTACGAGCAGTACTTC.

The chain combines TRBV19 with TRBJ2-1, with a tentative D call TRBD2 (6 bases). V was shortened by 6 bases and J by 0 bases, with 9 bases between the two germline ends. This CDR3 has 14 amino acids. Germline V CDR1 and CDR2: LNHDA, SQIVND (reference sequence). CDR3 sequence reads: CASRDSGSYNEQFF. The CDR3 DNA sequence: TGTGCCAGTAGGGATAGCGGCTCCTACAATGAGCAGTTCTTC.

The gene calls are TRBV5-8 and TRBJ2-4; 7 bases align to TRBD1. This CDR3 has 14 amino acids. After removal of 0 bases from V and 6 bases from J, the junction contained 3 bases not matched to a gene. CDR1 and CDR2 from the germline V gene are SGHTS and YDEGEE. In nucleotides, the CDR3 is TGTGCCAGCAGCTTGGTGACAGGGCTAAACATTCAGTACTTC. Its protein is CASSLVTGLNIQYF.

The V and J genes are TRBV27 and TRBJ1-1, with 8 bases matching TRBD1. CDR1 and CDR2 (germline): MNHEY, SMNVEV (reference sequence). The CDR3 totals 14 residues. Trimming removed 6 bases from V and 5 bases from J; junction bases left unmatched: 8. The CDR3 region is CASRRQGMDTEAFF. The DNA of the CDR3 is TGTGCCAGCAGAAGACAGGGGATGGATACTGAAGCTTTCTTT.

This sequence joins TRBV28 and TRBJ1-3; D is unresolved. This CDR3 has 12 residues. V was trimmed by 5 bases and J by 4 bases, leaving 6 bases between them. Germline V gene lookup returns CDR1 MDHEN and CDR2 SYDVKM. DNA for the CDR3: TGTGCCAGCAGTCAGGCCGGAAACACCATATATTTT. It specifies CASSQAGNTIYF.

CDR3 residues: CAWSVGAPQYF. CDR3 DNA sequence: TGTGCCTGGAGTGTAGGGGCACCACAGTACTTC. The chain has TRBV30 and TRBJ2-7, with D perhaps matching TRBD1 (5 bases). The V and J ends lost 0 bases and 10 bases respectively, with 10 bases between them. The length of the CDR3 is 11 residues. Germline V gene sequence: CDR1 GTSNPN, CDR2 SVGIG (reference sequence).